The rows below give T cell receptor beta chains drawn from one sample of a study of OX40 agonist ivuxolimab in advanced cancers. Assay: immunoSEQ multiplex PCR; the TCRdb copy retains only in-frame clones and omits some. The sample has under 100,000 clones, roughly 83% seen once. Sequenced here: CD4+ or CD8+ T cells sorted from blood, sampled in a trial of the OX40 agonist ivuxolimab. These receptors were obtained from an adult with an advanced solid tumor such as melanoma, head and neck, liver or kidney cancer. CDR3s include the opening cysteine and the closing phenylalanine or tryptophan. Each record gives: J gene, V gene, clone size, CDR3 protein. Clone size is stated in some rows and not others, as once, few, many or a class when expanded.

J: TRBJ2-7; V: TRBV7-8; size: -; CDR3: CASSLVFRGRYEQYF
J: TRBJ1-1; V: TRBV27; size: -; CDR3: CASSYRDANTEAFF
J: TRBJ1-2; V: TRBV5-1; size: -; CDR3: CASSTGTARPGGGYTF
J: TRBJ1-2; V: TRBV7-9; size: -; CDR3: CASSLGGRTLGYTF
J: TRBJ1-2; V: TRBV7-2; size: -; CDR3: CASSLDQGGGYTF
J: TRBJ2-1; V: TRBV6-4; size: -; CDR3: CASSHQGQRFF
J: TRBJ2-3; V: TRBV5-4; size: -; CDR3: CASRSDRGHLLTQYF
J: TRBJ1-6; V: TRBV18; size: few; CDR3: CASSPSGTENSPLHF
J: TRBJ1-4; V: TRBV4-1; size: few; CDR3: CASSQVEVLGNEKLFF
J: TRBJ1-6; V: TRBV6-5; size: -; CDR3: CASSYVRGGSPLHF
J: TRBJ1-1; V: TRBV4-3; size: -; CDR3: CASSLDTNTEAFF
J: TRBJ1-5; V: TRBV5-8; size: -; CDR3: CASTVPSAGDQPQHF
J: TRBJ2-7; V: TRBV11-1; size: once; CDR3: CASSRRQGAGEQYF
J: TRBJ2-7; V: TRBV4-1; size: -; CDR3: CASSLTARGDYEQYF
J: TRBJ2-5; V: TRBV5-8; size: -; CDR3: CASSLWGRGQETQYF
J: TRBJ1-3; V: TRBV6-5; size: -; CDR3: CASRRTEASGDTIYF
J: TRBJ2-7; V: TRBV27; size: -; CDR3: CASSLSGQGRTYEQYF
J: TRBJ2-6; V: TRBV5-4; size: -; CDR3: CASSPGGAGGANVLTF
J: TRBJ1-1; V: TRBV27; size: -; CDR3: CASSVYQGGGDTEAFF
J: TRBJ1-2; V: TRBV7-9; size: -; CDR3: CASSDRGLYGYTF
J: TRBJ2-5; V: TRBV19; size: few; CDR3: CASNRPGGETQYF
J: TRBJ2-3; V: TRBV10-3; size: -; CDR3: CAISTTTSGVTDTQYF
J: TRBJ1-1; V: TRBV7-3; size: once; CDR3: CASSFQGKNTEAFF
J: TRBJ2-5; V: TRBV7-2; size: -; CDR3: CASSLGVGGRETQYF
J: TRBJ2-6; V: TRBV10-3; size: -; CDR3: CAISEGAGGANVLTF
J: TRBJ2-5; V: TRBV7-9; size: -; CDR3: CASSLAEGRRETQYF
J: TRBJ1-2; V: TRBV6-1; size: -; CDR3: CASLLLQGASGYTF
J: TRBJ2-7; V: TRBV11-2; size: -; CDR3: CASSQRPGYSYEQYF
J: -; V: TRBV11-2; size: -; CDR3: CASTRSGAGNEQYF
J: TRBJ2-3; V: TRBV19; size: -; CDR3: CASSITNRGRTDTQYF
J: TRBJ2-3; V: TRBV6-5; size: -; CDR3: CASRGPGLAGDTQYF
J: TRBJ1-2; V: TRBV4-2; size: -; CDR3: CASSQETGGPSYGYTF
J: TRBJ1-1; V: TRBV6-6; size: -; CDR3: CASSVQGAEAFF
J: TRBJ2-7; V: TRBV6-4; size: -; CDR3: CASIFQGFNRETTYEQYF
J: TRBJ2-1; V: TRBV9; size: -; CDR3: CASSPGLAGAGYNEQFF
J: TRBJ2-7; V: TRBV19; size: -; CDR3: CASQTPQGYEQYF
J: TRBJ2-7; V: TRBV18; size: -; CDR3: CASSPPGQISYEQYF